This T cell receptor beta chain came from a study of blood T cells in healthy people across ages. V trimming: 2 bases; J trimming: 6 bases; junction bases outside the gene matches: 4. CDR3 length equals 15 residues. The germline gives CDR1 KGHDR, CDR2 SFDVKD. Broader study findings: Across samples, TCR beta diversity tracked strongly with naive T cell percentage. Unsorted PBMCs ruled out conclusive naive versus antigen-experienced comparison. In older individuals, TCR beta diversity per million T cells was lower, falling roughly linearly with age.

Worth noting for this clonotype: What it binds is unknown.

The second PCR ran roughly 7 to 12 cycles with a sample-barcoded 5' primer and J-beta primers. Every cDNA was tagged by a template-switch adaptor with 12 random nucleotides. From the 5' RACE reads, TCRdb called clonotypes with MiXCR, one entry per CDR3 protein. The table shows around 400,000 distinct CDR3 sequences, with more than 45% occurring only once. The specimen was blood. The receptor comes from a man aged 55 to 69 in good health. The rearrangement links TRBV24-1 to TRBJ2-3; 10 positions match TRBD1. For the CDR3, the DNA is TGTGCCACCAGTGATTCCGGGACAGGGGTGGATACGCAGTATTTT. Translation: CATSDSGTGVDTQYF.